A single sample is the source of the 27 T cell receptor beta chains below, sequenced in a study of shared clonotypes between healthy human individuals (dated by TCRdb to 2020 to 2021). The library was obtained by the immunoSEQ multiplex PCR assay. TCRdb took over this immuneACCESS table, retaining in-frame rearrangements with V and J assigned. Such tables are incomplete; in checked studies, under half of the missing clones stem from an unresolved V gene, and the remainder is unexplained. Counted in this sample were around 550,000 clones; 90% to 97% of them appeared once. About 0.064% of the sample lies in the top ten. Sequenced: naive CD4+ T cells sorted from blood. The cell subset or site tag for this specimen amounts to: CD45RA+ positively selected. The receptors derive from a woman in her thirties in good health.

The chain links TRBV4-2 to TRBJ2-7; TRBD2 matches at 12 bases. The CDR3 covers 16 residues. The germline gives CDR1 LGHNA, CDR2 YNFKEQ. The J segment lost 7 bases and the V segment lost 0 bases, leaving 7 bases of the junction unmatched. For the CDR3, the DNA is TGTGCCAGCAGCCAAGAGGGGACTAGCGGGCTGGAGGAGCAGTACTTC. This codes for CASSQEGTSGLEEQYF.

About this clone: The same CDR3 arises from other DNA sequences in this sample as well. J is TRBJ2-2 and V is TRBV18; D is uncertain. Trimming cost V 1 base and J 3 bases, with 3 bases left between them. Germline CDR1 and CDR2: KGHSH and LQKENI. There are 13 residues in the CDR3. CDR3 protein: CASSPLDTGELFF. The CDR3 DNA follows: TGTGCCAGCTCACCACTTGACACCGGGGAGCTGTTTTTT.

The chain couples TRBV6-6 to TRBJ2-7, with 9 nucleotides matching TRBD1. V dropped 6 bases and J dropped 7; count of bases not matched to a gene: 10. From germline, CDR1 is MNHNY and CDR2 SVGAGI (reference sequence). CDR3 size: 14 residues. CDR3 sequence reads: CASRSPTGGGEQYF. The CDR3 region has the DNA TGTGCCAGCAGATCCCCGACAGGGGGAGGGGAGCAGTACTTC.

V and J are TRBV25-1 and TRBJ2-3; 8 bases fit TRBD1. Losses at the gene ends were 1 base for V and 2 bases for J; bases not matched to a gene: 5. Germline CDR1 is MGHDK and CDR2 is SYGVNS. The CDR3 is 16 residues long. The CDR3 DNA reads TGTGCCAGCAGTGAATCGGCAGGGGGCAACACAGATACGCAGTATTTT. Encoded protein: CASSESAGGNTDTQYF.

CDR3 protein: CASSLQLTGELFF. The CDR3 DNA sequence: TGTGCCAGCAGCTTACAGCTCACCGGGGAGCTGTTTTTT. J is TRBJ2-2 and V is TRBV13, with D hard to call. The CDR3 consists of 13 residues. Trimming cost V 2 bases and J 4 bases, with 5 bases left between them. Per the germline V gene, CDR1 is PRHDT and CDR2 is FYEKMQ (reference sequence).

The chain has TRBV19 and TRBJ1-1, with D possibly being TRBD1 (6 bases). The germline V gene has CDR1 LNHDA and CDR2 SQIVND (reference sequence). V lost 7 bases and J lost 4, with 16 bases in between. There are 14 residues in the CDR3. CDR3 region: CASNAQGFGTEAFF. CDR3 coding DNA: TGTGCCAGTAACGCACAGGGTTTTGGCACTGAAGCTTTCTTT.

The V call is TRBV11-3, the J call TRBJ2-1; no clear D. The ends were cut back, 2 bases at V and 0 bases at J, with 5 bases in the middle. The CDR3 covers 14 residues. Germline V gives CDR1 SGHNT, CDR2 YENEEA. CDR3 nucleotide sequence: TGTGCCAGCAGCTTAACTTTCTCCTACAATGAGCAGTTCTTC. It is translated as CASSLTFSYNEQFF. The full variable domain, completed using reference TRBV11-3 and TRBJ2-1, is EAGVVQSPRYKIIEKKQPVAFWCNPISGHNTLYWYLQNLGQGPELLIRYENEEAVDDSQLPKDRFSAERLKGVDSTLKIQPAELGDSAVYLCASSLTFSYNEQFFGPGTRLTVL.

V and J are TRBV4-1 and TRBJ2-3, with 8 bases fitting TRBD1. V lost 9 bases, J lost 1 base, and 18 bases stayed unmatched. Looked up from germline, CDR1 is MGHRA and CDR2 is YSYEKL. The CDR3 consists of 18 residues. As DNA, the CDR3 is TGCGCCAGTAGGAACCGACAGGGGATCGTTGGAGGCACAGATACGCAGTATTTT. As protein: CASRNRQGIVGGTDTQYF.

This chain links TRBV6-5 with TRBJ2-7; 9 bases map to TRBD1. Germline V lookup: CDR1 MNHEY, CDR2 SVGAGI. The CDR3 covers 14 residues. V was clipped by 6 bases and J by 9 bases; unmatched bases: 12. In nucleotides, the CDR3 is TGTGCCAGCAGCCCAACCCGGGACAGGGTTCGGCAGTACTTC. Amino acids: CASSPTRDRVRQYF.

The V call is TRBV6-5, the J call TRBJ2-4; D is perhaps TRBD1 (5 bases). The V gene's germline CDR1 is MNHEY and CDR2 SVGAGI. The V end was cut by 3 bases, the J end by 5 bases, with 17 bases between. CDR3 length: 16 residues. CDR3 bases: TGTGCCAGCAGTTATGCTTTTGACAGTGTTGAAAACATTCAGTACTTC. Protein: CASSYAFDSVENIQYF.

J is TRBJ2-3 and V is TRBV19; 8 bases line up with TRBD1. The CDR3 is made up of 14 amino acids. Germline loops: CDR1 LNHDA, CDR2 SQIVND (reference sequence). V shed 5 bases and J 5 bases; nucleotides not matched to a gene: 6. The DNA for the CDR3 is TGTGCCAGTAGTTACGGACAGGGCAAAGATACGCAGTATTTT. It codes for CASSYGQGKDTQYF.

The chain employs TRBV5-1 and TRBJ2-1; TRBD2 matches 10 bases. Trimming removed 3 bases from V and 0 bases from J; junction bases left unmatched: 12. The CDR3 sequence is 19 residues long. The germline V gene encodes CDR1 SGHRS and CDR2 YFSETQ. In nucleotides, the CDR3 is TGCGCCAGCAGCTGGGGGTGGGAGCGGGAGGGCCCCTCCTACAATGAGCAGTTCTTC. Translating gives CASSWGWEREGPSYNEQFF.

Remarks on this clone: Other DNA sequences in this specimen translate into the identical CDR3. The gene calls are TRBV19 and TRBJ2-3; D is uncertain. Germline CDR1 and CDR2: LNHDA and SQIVND (reference sequence). The CDR3 totals 13 residues. The V and J ends lost 5 bases and 0 bases respectively, with 6 bases between them. The CDR3 nucleotides are TGTGCCAGTAGTGGCGTAAGCACAGATACGCAGTATTTT. Protein product: CASSGVSTDTQYF.

This chain links TRBV28 with TRBJ1-1; D may be TRBD1 (5 bases). CDR3 length: 14 residues. Germline loops: CDR1 MDHEN, CDR2 SYDVKM. The ends were cut back, 5 bases at V and 1 base at J, with 11 bases in the middle. The CDR3 nucleotides are TGTGCCAGCAGTCGAGAGACAGCGAACACTGAAGCTTTCTTT. Residues: CASSRETANTEAFF.

Points on this clone: The sample contains more than one DNA sequence encoding this CDR3. J is TRBJ1-1 and V is TRBV6-5; 11 bases match TRBD1. Germline lookup yields CDR1 MNHEY and CDR2 SVGAGI. This CDR3 contains 14 residues. V shed 6 bases, J shed 5 bases, and the junction held 5 bases outside the gene matches. The CDR3 DNA reads TGTGCCAGCAGCCCGGACAGGGGGCCTACTGAAGCTTTCTTT. Translation: CASSPDRGPTEAFF.

The chain uses TRBV7-8 and TRBJ1-5; tentatively, D is TRBD1 (6 bases). In germline, CDR1 is SGHVS, CDR2 FQNEAQ. This CDR3 contains 16 residues. With 0 bases removed from V and 4 bases from J, the gap between germline ends came to 13 bases. CDR3 amino acids: CASSLARETGNQPQHF. The CDR3 nucleotides read TGTGCCAGCAGCTTAGCGCGGGAAACAGGGAATCAGCCCCAGCATTTT. Drawing the rest from reference TRBV7-8 and TRBJ1-5, the complete variable domain is GAGVSQSPRYKVAKRGQDVALRCDPISGHVSLFWYQQALGQGPEFLTYFQNEAQLDKSGLPSDRFFAERPEGSVSTLKIQRTQQEDSAVYLCASSLARETGNQPQHFGDGTRLSIL.

V and J are TRBV7-2 and TRBJ1-1; D might be TRBD1 (5 bases). Per the germline V gene, CDR1 is SGHTA and CDR2 is FQGNSA. The germline V and J ends were trimmed by 6 bases and 1 base, with 12 bases remaining between them. The length of the CDR3 is 14 residues. Here the CDR3 reads CASSWTGTNTEAFF. The CDR3 DNA sequence: TGTGCCAGCAGTTGGACCGGGACGAACACTGAAGCTTTCTTT.

The chain employs TRBV5-1 and TRBJ2-7; no firm D call. V lost 1 base and J 5 bases, leaving 16 bases between the germline ends. The germline V gene encodes CDR1 SGHRS and CDR2 YFSETQ. There are 15 residues in the CDR3. CDR3 in DNA: TGCGCCAGCAGCTTGCGGGTCACGGCTGCGGACGAGCAGTACTTC. This encodes CASSLRVTAADEQYF.

This rearrangement joins TRBV5-1 to TRBJ2-1, with D unclear. CDR3 length: 11 residues. Germline V lookup: CDR1 SGHRS, CDR2 YFSETQ. Trimming shortened V by 0 bases and J by 9 bases, and 4 bases separated the two germline ends. CDR3 DNA sequence: TGCGCCAGCAGCTTGGTCGTTGAGCAGTTCTTC. This translates into CASSLVVEQFF.

This sequence joins TRBV7-2 and TRBJ2-7, with 7 bases matching TRBD1. CDR1 is SGHTA and CDR2 is FQGNSA in the germline V gene. With V trimmed by 3 bases and J by 5 bases, 10 bases remained unmatched. The length of the CDR3 is 15 residues. The CDR3 sequence: CASSFPGTVLDEQYF. DNA for the CDR3: TGTGCCAGCAGCTTCCCGGGGACAGTACTAGACGAGCAGTACTTC. Complete variable domain (other parts from reference TRBV7-2 and TRBJ2-7): GAGVSQSPSNKVTEKGKDVELRCDPISGHTALYWYRQSLGQGLEFLIYFQGNSAPDKSGLPSDRFSAERTGGSVSTLTIQRTQQEDSAVYLCASSFPGTVLDEQYFGPGTRLTVT.

CDR3 region: CASSLGSGIPEAFF. CDR3 DNA sequence: TGTGCCAGCAGCTTGGGTTCAGGGATCCCTGAAGCTTTCTTT. The rearrangement uses TRBV5-4 and TRBJ1-1; weak D call: TRBD1 (5 bases). The CDR3 runs 14 residues. The germline V and J ends were trimmed by 0 bases and 6 bases, with 12 bases remaining between them. Per germline, CDR1 SGHNT and CDR2 YYREEE (reference sequence).

The CDR3 DNA reads TGTGCCAGCACTATTGGACAGGTCTATCAGCCCCAGCATTTT. It encodes CASTIGQVYQPQHF. The rearrangement joins TRBV28 to TRBJ1-5; 7 bases line up with TRBD1. This CDR3 region has 14 residues. J lost 5 bases, V lost 7 bases, and 8 bases had no gene match. The germline V gene has CDR1 MDHEN and CDR2 SYDVKM.

CDR3 sequence (DNA): TGTGCCAGCAGCGCGGGGAGGGCCGACTCCTACGAGCAGTACTTC. This codes for CASSAGRADSYEQYF. The chain links TRBV11-1 to TRBJ2-7, with 7 positions matching TRBD2. The trim removed 5 bases at V and 0 bases at J, leaving 7 bases unmatched. CDR1 and CDR2 from the germline V gene are SGHAT and FQDESV (reference sequence). The CDR3 sequence is 15 residues long.

On this clone itself: This sample includes further DNA sequences coding for the same CDR3. The rearrangement joins TRBV28 to TRBJ2-2, with D tentatively TRBD1 (6 bases). The ends were cut back, 6 bases at V and 5 bases at J, with 10 bases in the middle. Germline-derived CDR1 and CDR2 are MDHEN and SYDVKM. The CDR3 is made up of 13 amino acids. CDR3 amino acids: CASSRQGTGELFF. CDR3 coding DNA: TGTGCCAGCAGCCGGCAGGGGACCGGGGAGCTGTTTTTT.

V and J are TRBV19 and TRBJ2-2; TRBD1 matches 10 bases. From germline, CDR1 is LNHDA and CDR2 SQIVND (reference sequence). The length of the CDR3 is 15 residues. J gave up 1 base and V 7 bases, and 3 bases lay outside the gene matches. CDR3 protein: CASIRDRGNTGELFF. DNA for the CDR3: TGTGCCAGTATTAGGGACAGGGGGAACACCGGGGAGCTGTTTTTT.

The chain employs TRBV10-2 and TRBJ1-4; D is perhaps TRBD1 (6 bases). This CDR3 has 15 residues. The V gene's germline CDR1 is WSHSY and CDR2 SAAADI. The ends were cut back, 3 bases at V and 6 bases at J, with 14 bases in the middle. The DNA for the CDR3 is TGCGCCAGCAGTGATAGCGCAGGGGTGGATGAAAAACTGTTTTTT. It translates to CASSDSAGVDEKLFF.

The CDR3 DNA follows: TGTGCCAGTAGTATCGATGGAAGGGCGTTCTTC. This translates into CASSIDGRAFF. The V and J genes are TRBV19 and TRBJ2-1, with no clear D. From germline, CDR1 is LNHDA and CDR2 SQIVND (reference sequence). V lost 3 bases, J lost 15 bases, and 12 bases lay in between. CDR3 size: 11 residues. Together with reference TRBV19 and TRBJ2-1, the CDR3 gives the full variable domain: DGGITQSPKYLFRKEGQNVTLSCEQNLNHDAMYWYRQDPGQGLRLIYYSQIVNDFQKGDIAEGYSVSREKKESFPLTVTSAQKNPTAFYLCASSIDGRAFFGPGTRLTVL.